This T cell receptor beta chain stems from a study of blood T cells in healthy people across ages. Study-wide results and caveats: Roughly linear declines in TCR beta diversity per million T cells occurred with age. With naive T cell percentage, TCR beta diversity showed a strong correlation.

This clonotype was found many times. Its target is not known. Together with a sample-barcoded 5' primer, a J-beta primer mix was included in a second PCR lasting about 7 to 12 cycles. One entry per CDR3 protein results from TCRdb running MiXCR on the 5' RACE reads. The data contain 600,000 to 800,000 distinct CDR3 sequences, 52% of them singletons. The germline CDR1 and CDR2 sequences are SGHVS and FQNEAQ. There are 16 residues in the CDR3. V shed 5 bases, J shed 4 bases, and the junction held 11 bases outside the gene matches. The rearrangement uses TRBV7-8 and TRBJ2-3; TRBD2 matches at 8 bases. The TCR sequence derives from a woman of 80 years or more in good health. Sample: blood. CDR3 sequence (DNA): TGTGCCAGCAGCATAAGACTAGCGAAGAAAGCAGATACGCAGTATTTT. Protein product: CASSIRLAKKADTQYF.